These 18 T cell receptor beta chains share one sample of origin, sequenced in a study of blood T cells in healthy people across ages. Combining a sample-barcoded 5' primer with a J-beta primer mix, a second PCR ran for 7 to 11 cycles. TCRdb independently ran MiXCR on the 5' RACE reads; one entry per CDR3 protein. The sample lists fewer than 2,000,000 distinct CDR3 sequences; roughly two fifths were seen once. Material for sequencing was blood. These receptors were obtained from a human donor in good health.

This clonotype was counted only a few times. The chain is built from TRBV5-1 and TRBJ1-2, with 12 bases matching TRBD1. The CDR3 has 16 amino acids. Trimming took 4 bases from V and 7 from J; bases not matched to a gene: 11. Per the germline V gene, CDR1 is SGHRS and CDR2 is YFSETQ. CDR3 DNA: TGCGCCAGCAGCCACGGGACAGGGGGCGCGAAGGGTGGCTACACCTTC. It translates to CASSHGTGGAKGGYTF.

This clonotype was detected a few times. The chain joins TRBV4-3 to TRBJ1-6; possible D gene TRBD1, 5 bases. There are 15 residues in the CDR3. Germline V gives CDR1 LGHNA, CDR2 YSLEER. V was clipped by 0 bases and J by 8 bases, with 11 bases between them. This CDR3 reads CASSQESGFDSPLHF. CDR3 bases: TGCGCCAGCAGCCAAGAGTCAGGGTTTGATTCACCCCTCCACTTT.

This clonotype was seen more than once but under ten times. The V gene is TRBV20-1, the J gene TRBJ1-1; 7 nucleotides align to TRBD1. CDR3 size: 15 residues. J was trimmed by 0 bases and V by 1 base; bases with no gene match: 5. Germline assignment: CDR1 DFQATT and CDR2 SNEGSKA (reference sequence). The CDR3: CSARVQGTVNTEAFF. Written as DNA, the CDR3 is TGCAGTGCTAGAGTACAGGGGACTGTGAACACTGAAGCTTTCTTT.

The V gene is TRBV6-1, the J gene TRBJ2-7, with 7 bases fitting TRBD1. In germline, CDR1 is MNHNS, CDR2 SASEGT. Trimming removed 8 bases from V and 4 bases from J; junction bases left unmatched: 14. The CDR3 runs to 15 residues. The CDR3 sequence is CASLYFARGLYEQYF. The DNA for the CDR3 is TGTGCCAGCCTGTATTTTGCAAGGGGGCTGTACGAGCAGTACTTC.

This clonotype came up a few times. This chain's CDR3 is CSERQGTNTDTQYF. CDR3 DNA: TGCAGCGAGAGACAGGGGACAAACACAGATACGCAGTATTTT. The chain combines TRBV29-1 with TRBJ2-3; 8 bases are shared with TRBD1. The germline CDR1 and CDR2 sequences are SQVTM and ANQGSEA. V lost 7 bases and J lost 2; bases outside the gene matches: 8. The CDR3 spans 14 residues.

The chain uses TRBV7-8 and TRBJ2-7; no definite D call. Germline V CDR1 and CDR2: SGHVS, FQNEAQ. This CDR3 is built from 16 residues. Trimming pared 2 bases from V and 2 bases from J, leaving 16 bases between. In DNA, the CDR3 is TGTGCCAGCAGCTTAAGTTCTGAAAAATTAACCTACGAGCAGTACTTC. It yields the protein CASSLSSEKLTYEQYF.

This clonotype occurred a few times. The V gene is TRBV5-1, the J gene TRBJ2-7; 7 nucleotides align to TRBD1. The length of the CDR3 is 15 residues. Germline trimming cut 3 bases from V and 1 base from J; bases unmatched to any gene: 7. Germline V gene data show CDR1 as SGHRS and CDR2 as YFSETQ. CDR3 sequence reads: CASSSTGVGSYEQYF. CDR3 coding DNA: TGCGCCAGCAGCTCCACAGGGGTAGGGTCCTACGAGCAGTACTTC.

The gene calls are TRBV2 and TRBJ1-1; D is undetermined. Germline V gene sequence: CDR1 SNHLY, CDR2 FYNNEI. CDR3 length: 14 residues. The V and J ends lost 0 bases and 6 bases respectively, with 11 bases between them. CDR3 amino acids: CASSEALLYSEAFF. Written as DNA, the CDR3 is TGTGCCAGCAGTGAAGCGCTTCTTTACTCTGAAGCTTTCTTT.

The V and J genes are TRBV7-8 and TRBJ2-2; D not certain. Per germline, CDR1 SGHVS and CDR2 FQNEAQ. With 1 base removed from V and 2 bases from J, the gap between germline ends came to 8 bases. The length of the CDR3 is 15 residues. The CDR3 loop reads CASSLGTSNTGELFF. CDR3 DNA: TGTGCCAGCAGCTTAGGAACGAGTAACACCGGGGAGCTGTTTTTT. Drawing the rest from reference TRBV7-8 and TRBJ2-2, the complete variable domain is GAGVSQSPRYKVAKRGQDVALRCDPISGHVSLFWYQQALGQGPEFLTYFQNEAQLDKSGLPSDRFFAERPEGSVSTLKIQRTQQEDSAVYLCASSLGTSNTGELFFGEGSRLTVL.

This sequence joins TRBV20-1 and TRBJ1-2; D uncertain. This CDR3 is built from 8 residues. Trimming stripped 6 bases from V and 6 bases from J, with 2 bases between. Germline lookup yields CDR1 DFQATT and CDR2 SNEGSKA (reference sequence). CDR3 loop: CSANGYTF. For the CDR3, the DNA is TGCAGTGCAAATGGCTACACCTTC.

This clonotype was found a few times. The chain joins TRBV7-8 to TRBJ2-1, with D possibly matching TRBD2 (5 bases). The CDR3 sequence is 14 residues long. V lost 1 base to trimming and J lost 5 bases, with 9 bases between them. Germline CDR1 SGHVS, CDR2 FQNEAQ. CDR3: CASSLGTRDNEQFF. The CDR3 DNA sequence: TGTGCCAGCAGCTTAGGCACTAGGGACAATGAGCAGTTCTTC. Complete variable domain (other parts from reference TRBV7-8 and TRBJ2-1): GAGVSQSPRYKVAKRGQDVALRCDPISGHVSLFWYQQALGQGPEFLTYFQNEAQLDKSGLPSDRFFAERPEGSVSTLKIQRTQQEDSAVYLCASSLGTRDNEQFFGPGTRLTVL.

This chain connects TRBV12-3 or TRBV12-4 to TRBJ2-1; the D gene is possibly TRBD1 (6 bases). The CDR3 covers 14 residues. Between the trimmed V and J ends, which lost 1 base and 6 bases, there was a span of 10 bases. CDR3 DNA sequence: TGTGCCAGCAGTTTAGACAGGGTGAGCAATGAGCAGTTCTTC. This codes for CASSLDRVSNEQFF.

The rearrangement uses TRBV2 and TRBJ2-5; 9 nucleotides line up with TRBD2. The germline V gene has CDR1 SNHLY and CDR2 FYNNEI. The CDR3 consists of 16 residues. Losses at the gene ends were 2 bases for V and 4 bases for J; bases not matched to a gene: 8. The CDR3 coding sequence is TGTGCCAGCAGTGAAAGGGGCGGGGGGGCAGGAGAGACCCAGTACTTC. Protein: CASSERGGGAGETQYF.

The chain couples TRBV15 to TRBJ1-5, with a possible D match to TRBD1 (5 bases). Trimming pared 1 base from V and 4 bases from J, leaving 11 bases between. This CDR3 comprises 15 residues. CDR1 and CDR2 from the germline V gene are LNHNV and YYDKDF (reference sequence). The CDR3 nucleotides read TGTGCCACCAGCAGAGGCGGGGCAGGGAATCAGCCCCAGCATTTT. Translating gives CATSRGGAGNQPQHF.

The table lists this clonotype with a few counts. J is TRBJ1-1 and V is TRBV29-1; D is possibly TRBD1 (6 bases). The CDR3 is 13 amino acids. CDR1 is SQVTM and CDR2 is ANQGSEA in the germline V gene. V was clipped by 6 bases and J by 3 bases, with 14 bases between them. The CDR3 DNA is TGCAGCGTGGGGGGCCGACAGTACACTGAAGCTTTCTTT. Residues: CSVGGRQYTEAFF.

This clonotype was observed many times. This chain joins TRBV29-1 and TRBJ2-5; 7 positions match TRBD2. Germline-derived CDR1 and CDR2 are SQVTM and ANQGSEA. The CDR3 totals 14 residues. V lost 0 bases, J lost 1 base, and 2 bases stayed unmatched. The CDR3 is CSVEEGGGQETQYF. CDR3 in DNA: TGCAGCGTTGAAGAGGGGGGGGGCCAAGAGACCCAGTACTTC.

A few counts support this clonotype. This chain connects TRBV6-5 to TRBJ1-2; 7 bases align to TRBD1. The CDR3 totals 12 residues. The V gene end was trimmed by 6 bases and the J gene end by 7 bases; junction bases not matched to a gene: 5. Germline CDR1 is MNHEY and CDR2 is SVGAGI. The CDR3 sequence: CASRQGGGGYTF. The CDR3 coding sequence is TGTGCCAGCAGGCAAGGGGGCGGTGGCTACACCTTC.

The V and J genes are TRBV7-2 and TRBJ2-1; TRBD2 might be the D (6 bases). The CDR3 extends over 13 amino acids. In germline, CDR1 is SGHTA, CDR2 FQGNSA. The V end was cut by 5 bases, the J end by 5 bases, with 10 bases between. The CDR3 DNA is TGTGCCAGCAGCCGGGGGAGAGACAATGAGCAGTTCTTC. It specifies CASSRGRDNEQFF.